This T cell receptor beta chain stems from a study of shared T cell receptors in the human thymus. The protocol was immunoSEQ multiplex PCR, while the TCRdb copy is restricted to in-frame clones and leaves out a portion. The sample shows some 700,000 clones, 70% to 90% of them seen only once. The V gene lost 6 bases and the J gene lost 4 bases, with 16 bases spanning the gap. Germline loops: CDR1 SGHVS, CDR2 FQNEAQ. The CDR3 has 14 residues. The sample also formed part of further work on human thymus T cells.

Specimen: thymocytes. This sequence joins TRBV7-8 and TRBJ2-7, with D uncertain. The TCR originated in a boy younger than two with a congenital heart defect. The CDR3 DNA reads as TGTGCCAGCAGGTACGGAGTACGATCTTACGAGCAGTACTTC. Its translation: CASRYGVRSYEQYF.